The next 31 T cell receptor beta chains were all read from a single sample in a study of radiotherapy plus CTLA-4 blockade in lung cancer. The repertoire was sequenced with immunoSEQ multiplex PCR; TCRdb's copy has only in-frame clones and lacks some. The sample holds under 55,000 clones, more than 75% seen once. The sequencing here drew on peripheral blood, taken from a patient treated with radiotherapy plus ipilimumab. These receptors were obtained from a human donor with non-small cell lung cancer who had stable disease on radiotherapy plus ipilimumab.

The rearrangement joins TRBV7-2 to TRBJ1-5; D is perhaps TRBD1 (5 bases). The V gene's germline CDR1 is SGHTA and CDR2 FQGNSA. Trimming removed 5 bases at V and 6 bases at J, with 11 bases between. This CDR3 is built from 13 residues. CDR3 in DNA: TGTGCCAGCAGCGGACGGCAGGGTCAGCCCCAGCATTTT. The encoded protein is CASSGRQGQPQHF.

The chain uses TRBV4-3 and TRBJ2-7, with 9 bases fitting TRBD2. The CDR3 contains 17 residues. V dropped 0 bases and J dropped 0; count of bases not matched to a gene: 6. Germline lookup yields CDR1 LGHNA and CDR2 YSLEER. CDR3 sequence reads: CASSQDRASGISYEQYF. The CDR3 region has the DNA TGCGCCAGCAGCCAAGATAGGGCTAGCGGGATCTCCTACGAGCAGTACTTC.

This chain uses TRBV9 with TRBJ2-5, with 8 bases fitting TRBD2. CDR1 is SGDLS and CDR2 is YYNGEE in the germline V gene. V was clipped by 6 bases and J by 4 bases; unmatched bases: 8. The CDR3 length is 14 residues. CDR3 region: CASTRSGRGETQYF. The CDR3 DNA sequence: TGTGCCAGCACCAGGAGCGGGAGAGGAGAGACCCAGTACTTC.

This chain uses TRBV7-9 with TRBJ1-1, with D unresolved. Trimming stripped 7 bases from V and 1 base from J, with 10 bases between. Looked up from germline, CDR1 is SEHNR and CDR2 is FQNEAQ (reference sequence). The CDR3 length is 13 residues. CDR3 sequence (DNA): TGTGCCAGCAAGAACAGCGGGAACACTGAAGCTTTCTTT. Translating it yields CASKNSGNTEAFF.

The chain employs TRBV11-3 and TRBJ2-2; D possibly corresponds to TRBD2 (6 bases). Germline CDR1 reads SGHNT; CDR2 reads YENEEA. V lost 4 bases to trimming and J lost 2 bases, with 17 bases between them. The CDR3 is made up of 17 amino acids. The chain's CDR3 is CASSSGWTIGNTGELFF. The CDR3 coding sequence is TGTGCCAGCAGCTCTGGGTGGACTATCGGAAACACCGGGGAGCTGTTTTTT.

This clone is a singleton in its sample. The chain couples TRBV5-8 to TRBJ2-7, with 8 bases identical to TRBD2. The CDR3 covers 14 residues. Germline CDR1 SGHTS, CDR2 YDEGEE. V lost 0 bases, J lost 5 bases, and 4 bases stayed unmatched. CDR3 loop: CASSLASGSNEQYF. The CDR3, as DNA: TGTGCCAGCAGCTTGGCCAGCGGGAGCAACGAGCAGTACTTC.

This clone has only a few counts. This sequence joins TRBV5-1 and TRBJ2-1; 7 bases fit TRBD2. The junction had 11 bases not matched to a gene; V was cut back by 1 base and J by 7 bases. The CDR3 totals 16 residues. The germline V gene has CDR1 SGHRS and CDR2 YFSETQ. CDR3 nucleotides: TGCGCCAGCAGCTTGCGGGAGGTCTTATTATGGAATGAGCAGTTCTTC. It specifies CASSLREVLLWNEQFF.

The J gene is TRBJ2-7, the V gene TRBV18, with D perhaps matching TRBD1 (6 bases). The CDR3 has 13 residues. The V gene's germline CDR1 is KGHSH and CDR2 LQKENI. V lost 1 base and J 7 bases, leaving 11 bases between the germline ends. In DNA, the CDR3 is TGTGCCAGCTCACCACACTTCAGGGGTGAGCAGTACTTC. Translating gives CASSPHFRGEQYF.

The rearrangement joins TRBV27 to TRBJ1-1; 7 bases agree with TRBD1. The CDR3 totals 15 residues. From germline, CDR1 is MNHEY and CDR2 SMNVEV (reference sequence). J gave up 6 bases and V 5 bases, and 12 bases lay outside the gene matches. CDR3 protein: CASSGRQGKGPEAFF. The DNA of the CDR3 is TGTGCCAGCAGTGGCCGACAGGGTAAAGGCCCTGAAGCTTTCTTT.

The chain carries TRBV10-3 and TRBJ1-5; TRBD1 matches at 8 bases. The V gene's germline CDR1 is ENHRY and CDR2 SYGVKD. J gave up 5 bases and V 2 bases, and 8 bases lay outside the gene matches. CDR3 length: 16 amino acids. Here the CDR3 DNA reads TGTGCCATCAGTGAGAGGTCGGGACAGGTTCATCAGCCCCAGCATTTT. Translating it yields CAISERSGQVHQPQHF.

The chain has TRBV10-3 and TRBJ2-1; no clear D gene. The CDR3 contains 12 residues. Trimming pared 5 bases from V and 8 bases from J, leaving 10 bases between. Germline assignment: CDR1 ENHRY and CDR2 SYGVKD. Written as DNA, the CDR3 is TGTGCCATCAGTAGGCTAGACGATGAGCAGTTCTTC. Translated, it gives CAISRLDDEQFF.

This clone has more than one count but fewer than ten. This chain links TRBV27 with TRBJ2-6; 7 positions match TRBD1. The V gene end was trimmed by 6 bases and the J gene end by 8 bases; junction bases not matched to a gene: 22. The CDR3 contains 19 residues. Germline CDR1 reads MNHEY; CDR2 reads SMNVEV (reference sequence). For the CDR3, the DNA is TGTGCCAGCAGCCCCTCCGGGACAGCTCTGTCTCTGGGGTCCAACGTCCTGACTTTC. Translated, it gives CASSPSGTALSLGSNVLTF.

The rearrangement uses TRBV11-2 and TRBJ2-7; TRBD2 matches 10 bases. CDR3 size: 18 residues. V was clipped by 5 bases and J by 2 bases; unmatched bases: 15. Germline loops: CDR1 SGHAT, CDR2 FQNNGV. CDR3 bases: TGTGCCAGCAGCCTTAGGTTCTTAGGGACTAGCGCTACCTACGAGCAGTACTTC. Protein sequence: CASSLRFLGTSATYEQYF. Combining the CDR3 with reference TRBV11-2 and TRBJ2-7 gives the whole variable domain EAGVAQSPRYKIIEKRQSVAFWCNPISGHATLYWYQQILGQGPKLLIQFQNNGVVDDSQLPKDRFSAERLKGVDSTLKIQPAKLEDSAVYLCASSLRFLGTSATYEQYFGPGTRLTVT.

The chain joins TRBV9 to TRBJ2-2; D remains unclear. V gave up 4 bases and J gave up 6 bases, with 10 bases separating them. The germline CDR1 and CDR2 sequences are SGDLS and YYNGEE. CDR3 length: 13 amino acids. CDR3 DNA sequence: TGTGCCAGCAGCCCACCCCCGGCCGGGGAGCTGTTTTTT. Amino acid sequence: CASSPPPAGELFF.

The sample holds one count of this clone. The V call is TRBV4-1, the J call TRBJ2-6, with D perhaps TRBD1 (5 bases). The V end was cut by 4 bases, the J end by 2 bases, with 9 bases between. The V gene's germline CDR1 is MGHRA and CDR2 YSYEKL. This CDR3 comprises 15 residues. The CDR3 region has the DNA TGCGCCAGCAGCCCGCTCAGGGCTGGGGCCAACGTCCTGACTTTC. It codes for CASSPLRAGANVLTF.

The chain carries TRBV18 and TRBJ2-7, with D maybe TRBD2 (6 bases). Germline-derived CDR1 and CDR2 are KGHSH and LQKENI. The CDR3 has 14 residues. The germline V and J ends were trimmed by 10 bases and 0 bases, with 16 bases remaining between them. The CDR3 here is CATRVRGPSYEQYF. The CDR3 coding sequence is TGTGCCACCCGTGTGCGGGGACCCTCCTACGAGCAGTACTTC.

The chain has TRBV27 and TRBJ1-1; 7 nucleotides match TRBD1. CDR1 and CDR2 from the germline V gene are MNHEY and SMNVEV (reference sequence). Trimming took 5 bases from V and 0 from J; bases not matched to a gene: 6. The CDR3 is made up of 15 amino acids. CDR3 sequence: CASSPDGTVNTEAFF. CDR3 bases: TGTGCCAGCAGTCCAGACGGGACAGTGAACACTGAAGCTTTCTTT.

This chain joins TRBV27 and TRBJ2-1; 14 nucleotides agree with TRBD2. V was clipped by 5 bases and J by 6 bases; unmatched bases: 6. The CDR3 covers 16 residues. The germline V gene has CDR1 MNHEY and CDR2 SMNVEV (reference sequence). The CDR3 is CASSQLGTSGSNEQFF. The CDR3 DNA is TGTGCCAGCAGTCAACTCGGGACTAGCGGGAGCAATGAGCAGTTCTTC.

The CDR3 reads CASTSSGQGGTDTQYF. The CDR3 bases are TGTGCCAGCACCTCATCGGGACAGGGGGGTACAGATACGCAGTATTTT. The V gene is TRBV6-6, the J gene TRBJ2-3; 11 bases line up with TRBD1. Trimming removed 7 bases from V and 3 bases from J; junction bases left unmatched: 9. The CDR3 extends over 16 amino acids. Germline values: CDR1 MNHNY, CDR2 SVGAGI (reference sequence).

A single count supports this clone. CDR3 in amino acids: CASSIEGQPYSNQPQHF. The CDR3 coding sequence is TGTGCCAGTAGTATAGAGGGACAGCCTTATAGCAATCAGCCCCAGCATTTT. The J gene is TRBJ1-5, the V gene TRBV19; the match to TRBD1 covers 7 bases. CDR3 size: 17 residues. CDR1 is LNHDA and CDR2 is SQIVND in the germline V gene (reference sequence). V lost 0 bases and J lost 0; bases outside the gene matches: 5. The full variable domain, its missing parts supplied by reference TRBV19 and TRBJ1-5, is DGGITQSPKYLFRKEGQNVTLSCEQNLNHDAMYWYRQDPGQGLRLIYYSQIVNDFQKGDIAEGYSVSREKKESFPLTVTSAQKNPTAFYLCASSIEGQPYSNQPQHFGDGTRLSIL.

J is TRBJ2-7 and V is TRBV4-3; TRBD2 matches at 10 bases. This CDR3 has 16 residues. From germline, CDR1 is LGHNA and CDR2 YSLEER. Trimming cost V 3 bases and J 2 bases; bases outside gene matches: 7. The chain's CDR3 is CASSQGLAGATYEQYF. The CDR3 nucleotides read TGCGCCAGCAGCCAGGGGCTAGCGGGAGCTACCTACGAGCAGTACTTC.

This clone was seen a single time. The chain uses TRBV19 and TRBJ2-3, with 10 nucleotides matching TRBD2. The J segment lost 4 bases and the V segment lost 4 bases, leaving 5 bases of the junction unmatched. Per the germline V gene, CDR1 is LNHDA and CDR2 is SQIVND (reference sequence). The CDR3 is 15 amino acids. The CDR3 loop is CASSRGLARADTQYF. The DNA for the CDR3 is TGTGCCAGTAGTAGGGGACTAGCGCGGGCAGATACGCAGTATTTT.

The chain couples TRBV18 to TRBJ1-1; 9 bases align to TRBD1. Losses at the gene ends were 6 bases for V and 1 base for J; bases not matched to a gene: 9. The germline V gene encodes CDR1 KGHSH and CDR2 LQKENI. The CDR3 is made up of 16 amino acids. CDR3 sequence reads: CASSPGQGLQNTEAFF. Written as DNA, the CDR3 is TGTGCCAGCTCTCCCGGACAGGGGCTACAGAACACTGAAGCTTTCTTT.

For this clone: Compared with germline, one end of the junction differs, possibly owing to a read error. The J gene is TRBJ2-3, the V gene TRBV7-2; 9 positions match TRBD2. Looked up from germline, CDR1 is SGHTA and CDR2 is FQGNSA. This CDR3 has 12 amino acids. CDR3 in amino acids: CASSLDGGRASF. CDR3 DNA sequence: TGTGCCAGCAGCTTAGACGGCGGGAGGGCAAGTTTT.

The chain is built from TRBV11-3 and TRBJ2-7, with 8 nucleotides matching TRBD2. The CDR3 totals 14 residues. The V segment lost 0 bases and the J segment 6 bases; nucleotides outside the gene matches: 4. The germline V gene encodes CDR1 SGHNT and CDR2 YENEEA. This chain's CDR3 is CASSLEGTSSEQYF. The DNA for the CDR3 is TGTGCCAGCAGCTTAGAAGGGACTAGTAGCGAGCAGTACTTC.

Written as DNA, the CDR3 is TGCGCCAGCAGCTTGGGCCGGGACTCTGGGGCCAACGTCCTGACTTTC. Translation gives CASSLGRDSGANVLTF. The rearrangement links TRBV5-1 to TRBJ2-6, with a tentative D call TRBD2 (5 bases). Per the germline V gene, CDR1 is SGHRS and CDR2 is YFSETQ. This CDR3 comprises 16 residues. Trimming pared 0 bases from V and 0 bases from J, leaving 7 bases between.

This clone was picked up a small number of times. The genes are TRBV7-6 and TRBJ1-1; a possible D gene is TRBD1 (5 bases). V gave up 5 bases and J gave up 0 bases, with 13 bases separating them. The CDR3 runs to 15 residues. Germline V gene data show CDR1 as SGHVS and CDR2 as FNYEAQ. This CDR3 is CASSPGRAMNTEAFF. As DNA, the CDR3 is TGTGCCAGCAGCCCAGGGAGGGCTATGAACACTGAAGCTTTCTTT.

The V gene is TRBV7-2, the J gene TRBJ1-4; the D is unclear. This CDR3 has 15 amino acids. CDR1 is SGHTA, CDR2 FQGNSA, per germline. The ends were cut back, 5 bases at V and 0 bases at J, with 10 bases in the middle. The CDR3 DNA is TGTGCCAGCAGCCCACTCGTATCAACTAATGAAAAACTGTTTTTT. Encoded protein: CASSPLVSTNEKLFF.

J is TRBJ1-5 and V is TRBV5-5; D might be TRBD1 (5 bases). In germline, CDR1 is SGHKS, CDR2 YYEKEE (reference sequence). There are 15 residues in the CDR3. V lost 2 bases and J 0 bases, leaving 9 bases between the germline ends. The CDR3 loop is CASSFADSSNQPQHF. CDR3 bases: TGTGCCAGCAGCTTCGCTGACAGTAGCAATCAGCCCCAGCATTTT.

This rearrangement joins TRBV7-2 to TRBJ1-1; D gene uncertain. The CDR3 consists of 14 residues. Germline loops: CDR1 SGHTA, CDR2 FQGNSA. The germline V and J ends were trimmed by 5 bases and 1 base, with 11 bases remaining between them. For the CDR3, the DNA is TGTGCCAGCAGCCGGTCTACGGGGAACACTGAAGCTTTCTTT. Amino acid sequence: CASSRSTGNTEAFF.

The V and J genes are TRBV27 and TRBJ1-5; possibly TRBD1 for D (5 bases). The CDR3 runs 16 residues. Trimming took 2 bases from V and 1 from J, leaving 12 bases between them. CDR1 is MNHEY and CDR2 is SMNVEV in the germline V gene (reference sequence). CDR3 residues: CASSLAPGPSNQPQHF. The DNA for the CDR3 is TGTGCCAGCAGTTTAGCCCCAGGGCCGAGCAATCAGCCCCAGCATTTT.